The rows below give T cell receptor beta chains drawn from one sample of a study of cytomegalovirus exposure and HLA in healthy donors. Measured with immunoSEQ multiplex PCR; TCRdb has only the in-frame clones, and not every one. Here the sample spans some 120,000 clones, 75% to 85% being singletons. Sequenced sample: PBMCs. The source of these receptors is a man between 18 and 35 years old in good health and CMV-seronegative. Each CDR3 is given with its conserved first and last residue. A D gene is named only where the DNA matches it firmly. Rows give clone size only sometimes, using once, few, many, or a class for an expanded clone.

abundance	v_gene	len	j_gene	d_gene	CDR3aa	CDR3nt
few	TRBV4-1	14	TRBJ2-1	NA	CASSQDSTDRNQFF	TGCGCCAGCAGCCAAGATAGTACCGACAGGAATCAGTTCTTC
NA	TRBV21-1	13	TRBJ2-7	NA	CASRTGLWNEQYF	TGTGCCAGCAGGACAGGCTTGTGGAACGAGCAGTACTTC
NA	TRBV28	15	TRBJ1-6	NA	CASSPEWTVNTPLHF	TGTGCCAGCAGCCCCGAGTGGACAGTAAATACACCCCTCCACTTT
few	TRBV6-5	14	TRBJ1-6	NA	CASSYPGQGSPLHF	TGTGCCAGCAGTTACCCGGGACAAGGGTCACCCCTCCACTTT
once	TRBV7-2	15	TRBJ2-7	NA	CASSLDLGHSYEQYF	TGTGCCAGCAGCTTAGACCTAGGCCACTCCTACGAGCAGTACTTC
NA	TRBV27	16	TRBJ2-7	TRBD2	CASSLWGLAGNYEQYF	TGTGCCAGCAGTTTATGGGGACTAGCGGGAAACTACGAGCAGTACTTC
NA	TRBV6-5	16	TRBJ2-1	TRBD2	CASSYLGGRVENEQFF	TGTGCCAGCAGTTACTTAGGCGGGAGGGTGGAAAATGAGCAGTTCTTC
NA	TRBV28	11	TRBJ1-1	NA	CASTRYTEAFF	TGTGCCAGCACACGGTACACTGAAGCTTTCTTT
NA	TRBV15	15	TRBJ1-1	TRBD1	CATSRGTGGLTEAFF	TGTGCCACCAGCAGGGGAACAGGGGGCCTCACTGAAGCTTTCTTT
NA	TRBV30	14	TRBJ1-5	NA	CAWTPTAGNQPQHF	TGTGCCTGGACCCCGACAGCAGGCAATCAGCCCCAGCATTTT
NA	TRBV19	15	TRBJ2-2	TRBD2	CASIAGGTNTGELFF	TGTGCCAGTATAGCGGGAGGCACCAACACCGGGGAGCTGTTTTTT
NA	TRBV6-5	15	TRBJ1-2	NA	CASSPTGWSNYGYTF	TGTGCCAGCAGTCCCACAGGCTGGTCTAACTATGGCTACACCTTC
NA	TRBV7-2	14	TRBJ2-5	NA	CASSSSDAGKTQYF	TGTGCCAGCAGCTCTAGCGATGCCGGGAAGACCCAGTACTTC
NA	TRBV6-5	14	TRBJ1-2	TRBD1	CASSYRQGMGGYTF	TGTGCCAGCAGTTACAGACAGGGGATGGGAGGCTACACCTTC
NA	TRBV6-4	16	TRBJ2-1	TRBD2	CASSDGLLAPYNEQFF	TGTGCCAGCAGTGACGGGCTACTAGCGCCCTACAATGAGCAGTTCTTC
NA	TRBV4-2	15	TRBJ1-5	NA	CASSQERQDSQPQHF	TGTGCCAGCAGCCAAGAAAGACAGGACAGTCAGCCCCAGCATTTT
NA	TRBV4-2	15	TRBJ2-7	NA	CASSLGRATLGEQYF	TGTGCCAGCAGCTTGGGTAGAGCAACCCTCGGGGAGCAGTACTTC
NA	TRBV7-9	11	TRBJ1-2	NA	CASSPRYGYTF	TGTGCCAGCAGCCCCCGCTATGGCTACACCTTC
few	TRBV7-9	14	TRBJ1-6	NA	CASSLVAVNSPLHF	TGTGCCAGCAGCTTAGTGGCGGTCAATTCACCCCTCCACTTT
NA	TRBV5-4	16	TRBJ1-4	NA	CASSLSLGQQNEKLFF	TGTGCCAGCAGCCTGAGTCTGGGACAACAGAATGAAAAACTGTTTTTT
few	TRBV7-6	16	TRBJ2-2	NA	CASSILDYSVTGELFF	TGTGCCAGCAGCATTCTGGACTATTCGGTCACCGGGGAGCTGTTTTTT
NA	TRBV5-6	15	TRBJ2-5	NA	CASSLPGHHSETQYF	TGTGCCAGCAGCTTGCCGGGACACCATTCTGAGACCCAGTACTTC
NA	TRBV5-4	16	TRBJ2-7	TRBD1	CASSSLPGQGNYEQYF	TGTGCCAGCAGCTCCCTACCGGGACAGGGAAACTACGAGCAGTACTTC
once	TRBV11-2	13	TRBJ1-1	TRBD1	CASSQDRATEAFF	TGTGCCAGCAGCCAAGACAGGGCGACTGAAGCTTTCTTT
NA	TRBV7-3	13	TRBJ2-1	NA	CASSFGRTGEQFF	TGTGCCAGCAGCTTTGGCAGGACTGGGGAGCAGTTCTTC
NA	TRBV15	16	TRBJ1-1	TRBD1	CATSTTGGWPDTEAFF	TGTGCCACCAGCACGACAGGGGGCTGGCCGGACACTGAAGCTTTCTTT
NA	TRBV9	13	TRBJ1-1	NA	CASSPLKGLEAFF	TGTGCCAGCAGCCCACTAAAGGGGCTTGAAGCTTTCTTT
once	TRBV29-1	14	TRBJ1-5	TRBD1	CSVVTGVTNQPQHF	TGCAGCGTTGTGACAGGGGTGACTAATCAGCCCCAGCATTTT
NA	TRBV5-1	13	TRBJ1-2	NA	CASPDSEVMVHTF	TGCGCCAGTCCCGACTCGGAGGTTATGGTCCACACCTTC
once	TRBV4-2	16	TRBJ2-7	TRBD1	CASSQELGQASYEQYF	TGTGCCAGCAGCCAAGAGTTGGGACAGGCATCCTACGAGCAGTACTTC
NA	TRBV13	16	TRBJ2-1	TRBD2	CASSLFTGLDQYEQFF	TGTGCCAGCAGCTTGTTTACGGGACTAGACCAATATGAGCAGTTCTTC
few	TRBV4-1	14	TRBJ1-1	NA	CASSQGAGNTEAFF	TGCGCCAGCAGCCAAGGCGCGGGGAACACTGAAGCTTTCTTT
few	TRBV6-5	12	TRBJ1-2	NA	CASRQDTYGYTF	TGTGCCAGCAGACAGGACACCTATGGCTACACCTTC
NA	TRBV7-2	17	TRBJ2-3	TRBD1	CASSLGGGASGTDTQYF	TGTGCCAGCAGCTTAGGAGGGGGCGCATCAGGCACAGATACGCAGTATTTT
NA	TRBV30	14	TRBJ2-7	TRBD1	CACPRDRGLDEQYF	TGTGCCTGCCCCCGAGACAGGGGGCTAGACGAGCAGTACTTC
NA	TRBV6-1	15	TRBJ2-2	NA	CASSGFATSTGELFF	TGTGCCAGCAGTGGTTTTGCTACCTCAACCGGGGAGCTGTTTTTT
NA	TRBV19	15	TRBJ1-5	TRBD1	CASSRDRVDNQPQHF	TGTGCCAGTAGCAGGGACAGGGTAGACAATCAGCCCCAGCATTTT
NA	TRBV9	17	TRBJ2-2	TRBD2	CASSLHSGRGSTGELFF	TGTGCCAGCAGCCTCCATAGCGGGAGGGGGTCGACCGGGGAGCTGTTTTTT
NA	TRBV4-1	18	TRBJ1-6	NA	CASSHTSGQGRYNSPLHF	TGCGCCAGCAGCCATACTAGCGGGCAGGGGAGATATAATTCACCCCTCCACTTT
NA	TRBV5-1	14	TRBJ2-3	TRBD1	CASGTGEVTDTQYF	TGCGCCAGCGGGACAGGGGAAGTAACAGATACGCAGTATTTT
NA	TRBV6-1	12	TRBJ2-7	NA	CASRAGYWEQYF	TGTGCCAGCAGAGCGGGCTATTGGGAGCAGTACTTC
few	TRBV4-1	14	TRBJ1-5	NA	CASSQILINQPQHF	TGCGCCAGCAGCCAAATACTGATCAATCAGCCCCAGCATTTT
NA	TRBV19	15	TRBJ1-4	TRBD1	CASSIDKGTGEKLFF	TGTGCCAGTAGTATCGACAAGGGGACAGGGGAAAAACTGTTTTTT
NA	TRBV19	15	TRBJ2-3	TRBD2	CASRRLAGGRGTQYF	TGTGCCAGTAGGCGGCTAGCGGGAGGACGAGGTACGCAGTATTTT
NA	TRBV6-5	13	TRBJ2-5	TRBD2	CASMRLARETQYF	TGTGCCAGCATGAGACTAGCTAGGGAGACCCAGTACTTC
NA	TRBV27	14	TRBJ2-7	TRBD2	CASSSETSAYEQYF	TGTGCCAGCAGCTCCGAGACTAGCGCCTACGAGCAGTACTTC
few	TRBV6-6	16	TRBJ1-1	NA	CASSYMRREMTAEAFF	TGTGCCAGCAGTTACATGAGGAGGGAAATGACCGCTGAAGCTTTCTTT
NA	TRBV13	14	TRBJ2-1	TRBD2	CASSSTRGVNEQFF	TGTGCCAGCAGCTCTACCCGGGGGGTCAATGAGCAGTTCTTC
NA	TRBV29-1	12	TRBJ1-1	NA	CSVAIVRTEAFF	TGCAGCGTTGCAATAGTCCGCACTGAAGCTTTCTTT
once	TRBV9	14	TRBJ1-6	NA	CASSVLQINSPLHF	TGTGCCAGCAGCGTTTTACAGATAAATTCACCCCTCCACTTT
once	TRBV14	16	TRBJ2-4	NA	CASSQRGGRRTNIQYF	TGTGCCAGCAGCCAGAGGGGGGGAAGGAGAACAAACATTCAGTACTTC
NA	TRBV30	13	TRBJ2-7	NA	CAWSVQGSKEQYF	TGTGCCTGGAGTGTCCAGGGATCTAAAGAGCAGTACTTC